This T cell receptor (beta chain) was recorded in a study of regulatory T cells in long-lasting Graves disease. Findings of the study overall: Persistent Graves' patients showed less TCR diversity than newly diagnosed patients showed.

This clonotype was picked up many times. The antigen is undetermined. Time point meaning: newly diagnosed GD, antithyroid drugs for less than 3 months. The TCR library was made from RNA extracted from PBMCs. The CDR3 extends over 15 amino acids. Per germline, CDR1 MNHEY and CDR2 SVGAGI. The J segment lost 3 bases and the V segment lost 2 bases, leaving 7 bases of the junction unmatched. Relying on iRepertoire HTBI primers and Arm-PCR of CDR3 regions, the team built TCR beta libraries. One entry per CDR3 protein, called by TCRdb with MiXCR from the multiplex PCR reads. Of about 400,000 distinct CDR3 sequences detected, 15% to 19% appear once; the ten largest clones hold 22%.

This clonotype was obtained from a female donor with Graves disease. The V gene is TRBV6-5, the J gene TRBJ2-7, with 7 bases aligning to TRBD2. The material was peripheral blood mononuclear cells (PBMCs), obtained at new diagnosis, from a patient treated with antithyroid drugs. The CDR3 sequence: CASSYMAGEDYEQYF. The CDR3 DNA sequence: TGTGCCAGCAGTTACATGGCGGGAGAGGACTACGAGCAGTACTTC.